What follows are 25 T cell receptor beta chains derived from one specimen sequenced in a study of cytomegalovirus exposure and HLA in healthy donors (dated by TCRdb to the late 2010s). Receptors were amplified or captured by the immunoSEQ multiplex PCR assay. A mixture of 60 forward primers for TCR Vbeta segments and 13 reverse primers for TCR Jbeta segments was used in the multiplex PCR. In its TCRdb copy, this immuneACCESS table keeps in-frame sequences only and misses some clones. Where compared with another copy, unresolved V genes explain less than half of these, and the others have no known cause. This sample's records show approximately 200,000 clones. In total, the top ten clones hold around 0.74% of the sample. Sequenced input: PBMCs. The receptors were gathered from a boy aged 10-17 years in good health and CMV-seronegative.

The J gene is TRBJ2-1, the V gene TRBV6-5; perhaps TRBD2 as D (6 bases). The CDR3 runs 12 residues. CDR1 is MNHEY and CDR2 is SVGAGI in the germline V gene. V was cut by 4 bases and J by 10 bases, with 11 bases left in between. This CDR3 is CASSFMGGEQFF. DNA of the CDR3: TGTGCCAGCAGTTTTATGGGAGGCGAGCAGTTCTTC.

V and J are TRBV5-1 and TRBJ1-6; 7 nucleotides align to TRBD1. This CDR3 has 16 amino acids. From germline, CDR1 is SGHRS and CDR2 YFSETQ. Trimming removed 1 base from V and 5 bases from J; junction bases left unmatched: 6. For the CDR3, the DNA is TGCGCCAGCAGCTTGCAGGCACAGGGGAATAATTCACCCCTCCACTTT. Protein product: CASSLQAQGNNSPLHF.

This sequence joins TRBV6-4 and TRBJ1-1; tentative D call: TRBD1 (5 bases). Germline V CDR1 and CDR2: MRHNA, SNTAGT. The CDR3 totals 14 residues. Trimming removed 6 bases at V and 0 bases at J, with 11 bases between. CDR3 sequence: CASRDTAMNTEAFF. CDR3 DNA: TGTGCCAGCAGGGACACAGCTATGAACACTGAAGCTTTCTTT.

This chain connects TRBV9 to TRBJ2-3, with a weak D call TRBD2 (6 bases). Trimming took off 4 bases at V and 5 bases at J, with 20 bases between the two ends. In germline, CDR1 is SGDLS, CDR2 YYNGEE. The CDR3 covers 16 residues. CDR3 bases: TGTGCCAGCAGCCCGCGGGACTCCCTGCCTAGAGATACGCAGTATTTT. It specifies CASSPRDSLPRDTQYF.

This chain uses TRBV5-6 with TRBJ1-1; D unclear. CDR1 SGHDT and CDR2 YYEEEE come from the germline V gene. Trimming shortened V by 1 base and J by 4 bases, and 11 bases separated the two germline ends. The CDR3 contains 14 residues. DNA of the CDR3: TGTGCCAGCAGCTTGCCAGGAGGCTTCACTGAAGCTTTCTTT. Amino acids: CASSLPGGFTEAFF.

This chain joins TRBV7-2 and TRBJ1-1, with D unclear. V was trimmed by 1 base and J by 1 base, leaving 10 bases between them. The CDR3 totals 15 residues. Per the germline V gene, CDR1 is SGHTA and CDR2 is FQGNSA. CDR3 sequence: CASSLGPSQNTEAFF. Written as DNA, the CDR3 is TGTGCCAGCAGCTTAGGGCCTTCACAGAACACTGAAGCTTTCTTT. Looking up the rest from reference TRBV7-2 and TRBJ1-1 gives the full variable domain: GAGVSQSPSNKVTEKGKDVELRCDPISGHTALYWYRQSLGQGLEFLIYFQGNSAPDKSGLPSDRFSAERTGGSVSTLTIQRTQQEDSAVYLCASSLGPSQNTEAFFGQGTRLTVV.

V is TRBV7-2 and J is TRBJ2-3; D perhaps matches TRBD2 (7 bases). Germline CDR1 SGHTA, CDR2 FQGNSA. This CDR3 has 15 amino acids. Trimming stripped 3 bases from V and 0 bases from J, with 10 bases between. Here the CDR3 DNA reads TGTGCCAGCAGCTTGGCGGGGGCTAGCACAGATACGCAGTATTTT. This encodes CASSLAGASTDTQYF.

The chain joins TRBV6-5 to TRBJ2-1, with 7 bases lining up with TRBD2. The CDR3 sequence is 15 residues long. Germline trimming cut 10 bases from V and 4 bases from J; bases unmatched to any gene: 13. In germline, CDR1 is MNHEY, CDR2 SVGAGI. CDR3 in amino acids: CATKRGGSQYNEQFF. CDR3 sequence (DNA): TGTGCCACCAAACGGGGCGGGAGCCAATACAATGAGCAGTTCTTC.

The CDR3 here is CASSMMGLTVSGANVLTF. The CDR3, as DNA: TGTGCCAGTAGTATGATGGGCTTAACAGTCTCTGGGGCCAACGTCCTGACTTTC. The rearrangement joins TRBV19 to TRBJ2-6; no definite D call. The CDR3 spans 18 residues. Germline V gene data show CDR1 as LNHDA and CDR2 as SQIVND (reference sequence). Trimming cost V 3 bases and J 0 bases, with 15 bases left between them.

This rearrangement joins TRBV5-1 to TRBJ2-1; 7 bases match TRBD2. This CDR3 is built from 14 residues. V shed 4 bases, J shed 7 bases, and the junction held 8 bases outside the gene matches. The germline V gene encodes CDR1 SGHRS and CDR2 YFSETQ. The CDR3 DNA reads TGCGCCAGCAGCGTAGCGGGCGGTTCGAATGAGCAGTTCTTC. It encodes CASSVAGGSNEQFF.

The V and J genes are TRBV19 and TRBJ1-6; TRBD1 agrees at 7 bases. The CDR3 consists of 16 residues. Per germline, CDR1 LNHDA and CDR2 SQIVND (reference sequence). Trimming cost V 6 bases and J 6 bases; bases outside gene matches: 11. CDR3 in amino acids: CASSIAGTAFNSPLHF. For the CDR3, the DNA is TGTGCCAGTAGCATTGCCGGGACAGCCTTTAATTCACCCCTCCACTTT.

The V and J genes are TRBV7-2 and TRBJ2-1; 7 positions agree with TRBD2. V lost 1 base to trimming and J lost 0 bases; unmatched junction nucleotides: 3. The CDR3 is made up of 16 amino acids. Germline V gene data show CDR1 as SGHTA and CDR2 as FQGNSA. The CDR3 region is CASSLGASGSYNEQFF. Here the CDR3 DNA reads TGTGCCAGCAGCTTAGGGGCTAGCGGCTCCTACAATGAGCAGTTCTTC.

The chain joins TRBV29-1 to TRBJ2-7; TRBD2 matches 7 bases. CDR1 and CDR2 (germline): SQVTM, ANQGSEA. With 1 base clipped from V and 2 bases from J, the junction kept 5 bases outside the gene matches. The CDR3 totals 14 residues. CDR3 DNA: TGCAGCGTTGAAGGGGGGGGGACCGCCTACGAGCAGTACTTC. This translates into CSVEGGGTAYEQYF.

This chain connects TRBV12-5 to TRBJ2-1, with 7 bases matching TRBD1. CDR1 and CDR2 from the germline V gene are LGHNT and FRNRAP. V shed 1 base, J shed 12 bases, and the junction held 6 bases outside the gene matches. The CDR3 runs to 13 residues. Written as DNA, the CDR3 is TGTGCTAGTGGTTTGGGGACACAGGGGCCGCAGTTCTTC. It translates to CASGLGTQGPQFF.

Points on this clone: This is likely a read error, given that the CDR3 carries no conserved phenylalanine or tryptophan at its end. V and J are TRBV29-1 and TRBJ1-1, with 8 bases aligning to TRBD1. The CDR3 runs to 13 residues. Per germline, CDR1 SQVTM and CDR2 ANQGSEA. Trimming at V came to 7 bases and at J to 4 bases, leaving 8 bases not matched to a gene. The CDR3 here is CSAQQGESTEAFL. The CDR3 DNA reads as TGCAGCGCGCAACAGGGGGAGAGCACTGAAGCTTTCCTT.

The CDR3: CATEQGQHEQYF. In DNA, the CDR3 is TGTGCCACCGAACAGGGGCAGCACGAGCAGTACTTC. The genes are TRBV11-2 and TRBJ2-7; the match to TRBD1 covers 7 bases. V shed 10 bases, J shed 5 bases, and the junction held 8 bases outside the gene matches. From germline, CDR1 is SGHAT and CDR2 FQNNGV. The CDR3 contains 12 residues.

On this clone: The sample has other DNA sequences that encode this CDR3 too. The chain uses TRBV10-3 and TRBJ1-1; a possible D gene is TRBD1 (5 bases). Germline CDR1 reads ENHRY; CDR2 reads SYGVKD. Trimming stripped 4 bases from V and 5 bases from J, with 14 bases between. The CDR3 has 14 amino acids. The CDR3 sequence: CAISGAGLATEAFF. In DNA form, the CDR3 reads TGTGCCATCAGTGGGGCAGGGTTAGCAACTGAAGCTTTCTTT.

The V gene is TRBV6-5, the J gene TRBJ2-1; 8 bases match TRBD2. CDR1 MNHEY and CDR2 SVGAGI come from the germline V gene. The CDR3 sequence is 15 residues long. V lost 6 bases and J lost 2; bases outside the gene matches: 6. CDR3 protein: CASSLNSGAYNEQFF. CDR3 nucleotides: TGTGCCAGCAGCCTAAATAGCGGGGCCTACAATGAGCAGTTCTTC.

The gene calls are TRBV28 and TRBJ2-5, with D possibly matching TRBD2 (6 bases). Germline V gene lookup returns CDR1 MDHEN and CDR2 SYDVKM. The ends were cut back, 5 bases at V and 1 base at J, with 14 bases in the middle. The CDR3 is 15 residues long. The CDR3: CASSQQRVFQETQYF. CDR3 DNA sequence: TGTGCCAGCAGTCAGCAGCGGGTATTCCAAGAGACCCAGTACTTC.

The V call is TRBV11-2, the J call TRBJ2-2; 7 bases are a match to TRBD1. With V trimmed by 7 bases and J by 13 bases, 9 bases remained unmatched. CDR3 length: 12 amino acids. The germline CDR1 and CDR2 sequences are SGHAT and FQNNGV. The CDR3 here is CASKGTDPGLFF. In nucleotides, the CDR3 is TGTGCCAGCAAGGGGACAGACCCAGGGCTGTTTTTT.

CDR3 bases: TGCAGCGTCAGACAGGGAGAACATGGCTACACCTTC. Translating it yields CSVRQGEHGYTF. The V and J genes are TRBV29-1 and TRBJ1-2; 7 positions agree with TRBD1. The germline CDR1 and CDR2 sequences are SQVTM and ANQGSEA. This CDR3 contains 12 residues. V dropped 6 bases and J dropped 6; count of bases not matched to a gene: 7.

The V and J genes are TRBV7-3 and TRBJ2-3, with 13 bases aligning to TRBD2. Germline V gene lookup returns CDR1 SGHTA and CDR2 FQGTGA. CDR3 length: 17 residues. V trimming: 4 bases; J trimming: 1 base; junction bases outside the gene matches: 5. The CDR3 loop is CASSSGLAGAGTDTQYF. In DNA form, the CDR3 reads TGTGCCAGCAGCTCCGGACTAGCGGGGGCAGGCACAGATACGCAGTATTTT.

The chain combines TRBV6-5 with TRBJ2-5; D unresolved. There are 11 residues in the CDR3. The V end lost 6 bases, the J end lost 7 bases, and 9 bases lay between the germline ends. Germline V gene lookup returns CDR1 MNHEY and CDR2 SVGAGI. The CDR3 bases are TGTGCCAGCAGCCACTCGGGGACCCAGTACTTC. Encoded protein: CASSHSGTQYF.

This chain uses TRBV13 with TRBJ1-6, with unresolved D. V was shortened by 1 base and J by 9 bases, with 4 bases between the two germline ends. Per germline, CDR1 PRHDT and CDR2 FYEKMQ (reference sequence). The CDR3 totals 12 residues. The CDR3 loop reads CASSLESSPLHF. The CDR3 bases are TGTGCCAGCAGCTTAGAGAGTTCACCCCTCCACTTT.

The chain has TRBV7-9 and TRBJ1-5, with 7 bases lining up with TRBD1. The ends lost 4 bases at V and 6 bases at J; junction bases unmatched: 12. There are 16 residues in the CDR3. Germline CDR1 and CDR2: SEHNR and FQNEAQ (reference sequence). The CDR3 region is CASSSDKGAGGQPQHF. The CDR3 coding sequence is TGTGCCAGCAGCTCTGACAAGGGGGCTGGTGGTCAGCCCCAGCATTTT.